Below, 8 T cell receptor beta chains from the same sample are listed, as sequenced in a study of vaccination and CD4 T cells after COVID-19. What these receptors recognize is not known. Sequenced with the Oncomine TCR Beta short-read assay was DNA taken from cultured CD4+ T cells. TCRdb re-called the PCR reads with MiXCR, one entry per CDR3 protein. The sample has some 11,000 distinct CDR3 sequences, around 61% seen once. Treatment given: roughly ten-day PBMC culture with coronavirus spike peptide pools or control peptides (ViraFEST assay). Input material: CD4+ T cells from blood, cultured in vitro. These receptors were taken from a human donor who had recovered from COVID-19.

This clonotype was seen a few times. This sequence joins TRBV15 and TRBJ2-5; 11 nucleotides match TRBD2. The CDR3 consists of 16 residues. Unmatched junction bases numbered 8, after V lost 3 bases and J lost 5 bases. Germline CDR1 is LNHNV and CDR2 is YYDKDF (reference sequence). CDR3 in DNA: TGTGCCACCAGCAGCTCTAGCGGGAGGAGAGATGAGACCCAGTACTTC. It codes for CATSSSSGRRDETQYF.

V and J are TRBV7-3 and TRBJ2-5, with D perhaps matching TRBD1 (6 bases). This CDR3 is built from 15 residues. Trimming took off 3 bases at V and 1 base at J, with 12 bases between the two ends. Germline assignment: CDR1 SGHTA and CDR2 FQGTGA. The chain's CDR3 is CASSFRGQSQETQYF. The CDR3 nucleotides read TGTGCCAGCAGCTTCAGGGGCCAATCCCAAGAGACCCAGTACTTC.

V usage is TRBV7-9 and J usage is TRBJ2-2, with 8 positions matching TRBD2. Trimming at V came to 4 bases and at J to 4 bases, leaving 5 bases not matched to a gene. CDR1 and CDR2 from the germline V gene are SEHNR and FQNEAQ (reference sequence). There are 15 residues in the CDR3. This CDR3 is CASSSGGASTGELFF. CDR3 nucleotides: TGTGCCAGCAGCTCCGGGGGGGCGAGCACCGGGGAGCTGTTTTTT.

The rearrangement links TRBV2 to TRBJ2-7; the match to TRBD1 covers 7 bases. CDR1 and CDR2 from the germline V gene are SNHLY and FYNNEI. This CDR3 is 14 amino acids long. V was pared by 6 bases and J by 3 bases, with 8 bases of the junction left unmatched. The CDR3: CASRADRFHYEQYF. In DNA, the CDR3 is TGTGCCAGCAGGGCGGACAGGTTTCACTACGAGCAGTACTTC.

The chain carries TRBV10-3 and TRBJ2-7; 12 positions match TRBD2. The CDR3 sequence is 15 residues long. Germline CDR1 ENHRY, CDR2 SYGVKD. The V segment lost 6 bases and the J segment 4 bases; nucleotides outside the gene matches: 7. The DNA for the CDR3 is TGTGCCATCAGACCGACTAGCGGGAGCTCTTACGAGCAGTACTTC. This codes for CAIRPTSGSSYEQYF.

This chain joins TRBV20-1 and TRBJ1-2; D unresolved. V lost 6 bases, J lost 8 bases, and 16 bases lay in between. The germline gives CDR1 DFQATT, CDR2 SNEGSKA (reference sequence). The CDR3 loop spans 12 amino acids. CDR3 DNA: TGCAGTGCGTGGACGGGGTTCGGCGGCTACACCTTC. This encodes CSAWTGFGGYTF.

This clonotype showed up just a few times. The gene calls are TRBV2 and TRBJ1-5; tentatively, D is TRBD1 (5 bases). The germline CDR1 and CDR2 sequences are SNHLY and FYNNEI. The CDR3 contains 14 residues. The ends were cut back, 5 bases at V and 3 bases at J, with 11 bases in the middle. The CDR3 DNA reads TGTGCCAGCAGTATGGAGGGGAACAATCAGCCCCAGCATTTT. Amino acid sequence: CASSMEGNNQPQHF. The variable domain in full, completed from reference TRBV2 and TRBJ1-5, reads EPEVTQTPSHQVTQMGQEVILRCVPISNHLYFYWYRQILGQKVEFLVSFYNNEISEKSEIFDDQFSVERPDGSNFTLKIRSTKLEDSAMYFCASSMEGNNQPQHFGDGTRLSIL.

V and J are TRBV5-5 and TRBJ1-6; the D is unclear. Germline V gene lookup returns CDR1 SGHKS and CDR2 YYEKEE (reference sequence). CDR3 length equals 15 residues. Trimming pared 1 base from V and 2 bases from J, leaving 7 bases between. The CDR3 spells CASSLFLTYNSPLHF. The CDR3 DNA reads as TGTGCCAGCAGCTTGTTTTTGACCTATAATTCACCCCTCCACTTT.